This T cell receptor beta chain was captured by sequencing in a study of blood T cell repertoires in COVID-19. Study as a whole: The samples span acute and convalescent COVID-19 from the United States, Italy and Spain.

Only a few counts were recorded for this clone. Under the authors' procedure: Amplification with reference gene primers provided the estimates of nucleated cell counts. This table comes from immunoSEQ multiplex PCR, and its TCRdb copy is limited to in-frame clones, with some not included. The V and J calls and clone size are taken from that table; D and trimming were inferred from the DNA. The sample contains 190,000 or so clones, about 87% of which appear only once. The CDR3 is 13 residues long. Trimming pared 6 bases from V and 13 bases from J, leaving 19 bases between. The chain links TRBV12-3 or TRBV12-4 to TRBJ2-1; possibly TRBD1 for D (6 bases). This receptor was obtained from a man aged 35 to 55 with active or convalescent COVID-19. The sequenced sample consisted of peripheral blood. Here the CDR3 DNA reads TGTGCCAGCAGCCGAAGACAGGTCCCGACCCAGTTCTTC. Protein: CASSRRQVPTQFF.